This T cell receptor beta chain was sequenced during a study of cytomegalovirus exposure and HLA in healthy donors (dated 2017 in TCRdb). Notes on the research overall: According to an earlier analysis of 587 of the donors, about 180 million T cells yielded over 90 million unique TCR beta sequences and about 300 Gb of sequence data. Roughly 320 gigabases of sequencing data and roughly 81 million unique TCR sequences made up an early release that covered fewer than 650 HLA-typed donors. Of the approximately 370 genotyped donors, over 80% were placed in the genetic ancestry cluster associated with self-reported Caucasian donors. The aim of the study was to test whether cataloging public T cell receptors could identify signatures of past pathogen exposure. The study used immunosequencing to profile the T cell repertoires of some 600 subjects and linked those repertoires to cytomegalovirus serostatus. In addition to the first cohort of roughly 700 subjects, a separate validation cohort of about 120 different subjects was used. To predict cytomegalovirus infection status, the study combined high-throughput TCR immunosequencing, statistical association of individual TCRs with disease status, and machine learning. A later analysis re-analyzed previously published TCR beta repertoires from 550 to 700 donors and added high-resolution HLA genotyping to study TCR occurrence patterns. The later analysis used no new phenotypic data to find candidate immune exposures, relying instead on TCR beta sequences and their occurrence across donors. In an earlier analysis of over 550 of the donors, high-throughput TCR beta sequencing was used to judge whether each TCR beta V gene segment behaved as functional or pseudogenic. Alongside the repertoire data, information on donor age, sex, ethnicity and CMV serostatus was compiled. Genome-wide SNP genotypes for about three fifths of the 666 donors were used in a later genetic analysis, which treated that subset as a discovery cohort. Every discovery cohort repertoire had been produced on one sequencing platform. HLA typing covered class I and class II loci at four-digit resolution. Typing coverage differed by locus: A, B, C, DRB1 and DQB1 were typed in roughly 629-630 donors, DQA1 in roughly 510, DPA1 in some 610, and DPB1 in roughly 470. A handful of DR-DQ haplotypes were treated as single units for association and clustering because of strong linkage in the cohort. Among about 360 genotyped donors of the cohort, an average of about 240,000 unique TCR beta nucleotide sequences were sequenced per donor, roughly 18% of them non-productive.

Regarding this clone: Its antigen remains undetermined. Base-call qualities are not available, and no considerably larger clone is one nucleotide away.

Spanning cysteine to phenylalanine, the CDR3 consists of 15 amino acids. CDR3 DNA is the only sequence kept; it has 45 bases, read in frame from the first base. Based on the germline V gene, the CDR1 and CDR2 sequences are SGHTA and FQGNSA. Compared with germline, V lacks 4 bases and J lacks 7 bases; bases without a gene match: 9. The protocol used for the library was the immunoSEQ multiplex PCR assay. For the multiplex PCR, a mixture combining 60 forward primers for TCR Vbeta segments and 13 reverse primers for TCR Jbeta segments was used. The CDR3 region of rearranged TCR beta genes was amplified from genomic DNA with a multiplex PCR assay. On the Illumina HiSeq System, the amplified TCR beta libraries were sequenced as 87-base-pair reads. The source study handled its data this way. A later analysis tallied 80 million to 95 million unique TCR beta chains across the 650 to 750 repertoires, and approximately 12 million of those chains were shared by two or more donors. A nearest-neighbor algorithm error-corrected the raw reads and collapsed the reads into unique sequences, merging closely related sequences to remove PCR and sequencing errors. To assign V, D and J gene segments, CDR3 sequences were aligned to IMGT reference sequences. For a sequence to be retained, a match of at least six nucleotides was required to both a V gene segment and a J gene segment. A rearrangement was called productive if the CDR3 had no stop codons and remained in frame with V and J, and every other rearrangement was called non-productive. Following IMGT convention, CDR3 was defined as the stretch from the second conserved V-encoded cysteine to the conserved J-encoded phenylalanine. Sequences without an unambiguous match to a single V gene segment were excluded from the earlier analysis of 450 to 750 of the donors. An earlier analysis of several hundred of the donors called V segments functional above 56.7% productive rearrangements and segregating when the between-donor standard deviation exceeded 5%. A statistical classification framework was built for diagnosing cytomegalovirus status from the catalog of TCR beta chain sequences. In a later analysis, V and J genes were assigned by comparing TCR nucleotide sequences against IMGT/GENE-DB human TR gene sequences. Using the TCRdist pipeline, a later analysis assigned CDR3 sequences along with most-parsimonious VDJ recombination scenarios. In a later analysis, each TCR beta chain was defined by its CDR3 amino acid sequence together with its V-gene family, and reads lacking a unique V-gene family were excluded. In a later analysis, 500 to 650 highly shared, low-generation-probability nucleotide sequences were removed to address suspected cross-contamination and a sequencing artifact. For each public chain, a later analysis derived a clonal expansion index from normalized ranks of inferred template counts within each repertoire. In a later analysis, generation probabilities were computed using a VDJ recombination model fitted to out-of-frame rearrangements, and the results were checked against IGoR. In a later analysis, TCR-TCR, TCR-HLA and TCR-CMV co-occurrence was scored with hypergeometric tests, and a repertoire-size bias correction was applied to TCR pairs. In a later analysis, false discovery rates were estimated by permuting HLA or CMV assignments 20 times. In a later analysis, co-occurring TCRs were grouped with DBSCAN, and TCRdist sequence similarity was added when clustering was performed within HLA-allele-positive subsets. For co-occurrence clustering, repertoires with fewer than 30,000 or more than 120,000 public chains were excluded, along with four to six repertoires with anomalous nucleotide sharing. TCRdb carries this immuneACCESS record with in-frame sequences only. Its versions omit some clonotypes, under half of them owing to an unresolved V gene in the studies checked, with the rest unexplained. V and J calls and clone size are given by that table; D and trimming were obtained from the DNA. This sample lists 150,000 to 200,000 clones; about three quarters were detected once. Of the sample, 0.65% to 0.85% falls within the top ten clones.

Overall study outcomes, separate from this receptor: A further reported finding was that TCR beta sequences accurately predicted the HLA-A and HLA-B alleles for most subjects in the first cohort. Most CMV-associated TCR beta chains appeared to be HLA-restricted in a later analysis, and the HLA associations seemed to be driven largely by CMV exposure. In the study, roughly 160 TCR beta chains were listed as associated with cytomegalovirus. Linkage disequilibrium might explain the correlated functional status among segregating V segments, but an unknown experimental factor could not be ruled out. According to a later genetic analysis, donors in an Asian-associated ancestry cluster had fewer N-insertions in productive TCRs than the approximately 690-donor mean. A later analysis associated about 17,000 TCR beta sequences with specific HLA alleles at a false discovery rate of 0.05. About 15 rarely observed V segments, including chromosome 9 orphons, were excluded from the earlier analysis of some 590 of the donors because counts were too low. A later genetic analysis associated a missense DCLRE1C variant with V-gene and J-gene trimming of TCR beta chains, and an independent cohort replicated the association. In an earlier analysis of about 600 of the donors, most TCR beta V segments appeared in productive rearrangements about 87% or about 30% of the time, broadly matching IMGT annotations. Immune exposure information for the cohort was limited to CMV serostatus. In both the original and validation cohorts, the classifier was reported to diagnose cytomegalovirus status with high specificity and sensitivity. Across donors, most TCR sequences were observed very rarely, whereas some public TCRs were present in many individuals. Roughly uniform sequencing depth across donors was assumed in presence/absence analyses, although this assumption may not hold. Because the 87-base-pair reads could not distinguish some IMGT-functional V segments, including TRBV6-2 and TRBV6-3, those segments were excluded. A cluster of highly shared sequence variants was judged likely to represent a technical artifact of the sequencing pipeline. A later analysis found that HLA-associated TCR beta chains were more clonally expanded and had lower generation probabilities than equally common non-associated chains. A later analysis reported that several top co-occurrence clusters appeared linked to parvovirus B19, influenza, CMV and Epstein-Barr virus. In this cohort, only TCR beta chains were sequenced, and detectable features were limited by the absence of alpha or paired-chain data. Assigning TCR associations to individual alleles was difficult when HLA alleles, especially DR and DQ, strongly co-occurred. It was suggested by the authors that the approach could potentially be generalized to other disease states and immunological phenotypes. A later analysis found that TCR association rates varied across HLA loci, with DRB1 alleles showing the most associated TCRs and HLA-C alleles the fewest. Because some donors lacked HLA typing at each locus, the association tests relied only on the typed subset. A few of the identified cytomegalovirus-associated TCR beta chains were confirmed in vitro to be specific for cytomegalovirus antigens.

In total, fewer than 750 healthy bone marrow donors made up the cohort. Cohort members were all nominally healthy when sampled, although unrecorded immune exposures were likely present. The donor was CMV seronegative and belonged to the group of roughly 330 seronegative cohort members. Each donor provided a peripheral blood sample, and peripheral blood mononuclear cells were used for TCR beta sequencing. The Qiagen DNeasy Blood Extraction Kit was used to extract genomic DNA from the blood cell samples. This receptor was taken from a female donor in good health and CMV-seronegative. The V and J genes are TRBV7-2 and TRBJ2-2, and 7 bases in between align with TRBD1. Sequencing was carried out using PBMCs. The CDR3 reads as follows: CASSSRQGTGGELFF. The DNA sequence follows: TGTGCCAGCAGCTCACGACAGGGAACGGGCGGGGAGCTGTTTTTT.